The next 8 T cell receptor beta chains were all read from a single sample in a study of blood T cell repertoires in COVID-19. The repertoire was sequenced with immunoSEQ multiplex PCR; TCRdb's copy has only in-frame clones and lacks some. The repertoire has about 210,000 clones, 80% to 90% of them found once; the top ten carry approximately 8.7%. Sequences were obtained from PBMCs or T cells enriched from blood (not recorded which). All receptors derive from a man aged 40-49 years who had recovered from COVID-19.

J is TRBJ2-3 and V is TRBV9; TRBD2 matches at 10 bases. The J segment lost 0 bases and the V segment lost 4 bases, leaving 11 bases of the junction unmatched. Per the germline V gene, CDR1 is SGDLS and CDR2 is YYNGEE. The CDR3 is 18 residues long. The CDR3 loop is CASSTQREGVSSTDTQYF. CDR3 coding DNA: TGTGCCAGCAGCACCCAGCGGGAGGGCGTCAGCAGCACAGATACGCAGTATTTT.

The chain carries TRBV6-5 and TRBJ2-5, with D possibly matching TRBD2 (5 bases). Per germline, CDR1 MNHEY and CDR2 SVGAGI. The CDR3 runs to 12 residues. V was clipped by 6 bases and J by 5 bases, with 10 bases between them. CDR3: CASRRESETQYF. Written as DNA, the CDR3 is TGTGCCAGCAGGAGGGAGTCGGAGACCCAGTACTTC.

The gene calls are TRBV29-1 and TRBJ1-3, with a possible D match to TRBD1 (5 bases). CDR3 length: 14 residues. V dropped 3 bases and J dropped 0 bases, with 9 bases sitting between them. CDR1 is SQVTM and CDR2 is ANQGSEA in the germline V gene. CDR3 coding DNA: TGCAGCGTTGACCCAGGGTCCTCTGGAAACACCATATATTTT. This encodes CSVDPGSSGNTIYF.

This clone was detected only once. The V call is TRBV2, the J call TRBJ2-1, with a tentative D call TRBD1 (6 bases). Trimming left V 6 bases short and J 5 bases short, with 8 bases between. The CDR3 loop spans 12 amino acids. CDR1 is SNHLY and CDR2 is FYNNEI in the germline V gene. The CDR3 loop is CASRGHHNEQFF. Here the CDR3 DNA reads TGTGCCAGCAGGGGACATCACAATGAGCAGTTCTTC.

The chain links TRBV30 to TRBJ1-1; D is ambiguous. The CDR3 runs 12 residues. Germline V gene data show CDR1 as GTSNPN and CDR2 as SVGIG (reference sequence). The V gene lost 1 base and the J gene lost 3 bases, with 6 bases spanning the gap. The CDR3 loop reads CAWSGQYTEAFF. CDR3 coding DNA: TGTGCCTGGAGTGGGCAGTACACTGAAGCTTTCTTT. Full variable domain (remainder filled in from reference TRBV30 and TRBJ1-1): SQTIHQWPATLVQPVGSPLSLECTVEGTSNPNLYWYRQAAGRGLQLLFYSVGIGQISSEVPQNLSASRPQDRQFILSSKKLLLSDSGFYLCAWSGQYTEAFFGQGTRLTVV.

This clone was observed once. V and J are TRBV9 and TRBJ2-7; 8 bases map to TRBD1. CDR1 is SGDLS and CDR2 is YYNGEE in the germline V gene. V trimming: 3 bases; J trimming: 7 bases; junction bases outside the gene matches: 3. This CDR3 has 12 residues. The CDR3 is CASSATGEEQYF. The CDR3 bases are TGTGCCAGCAGCGCGACAGGGGAAGAGCAGTACTTC.

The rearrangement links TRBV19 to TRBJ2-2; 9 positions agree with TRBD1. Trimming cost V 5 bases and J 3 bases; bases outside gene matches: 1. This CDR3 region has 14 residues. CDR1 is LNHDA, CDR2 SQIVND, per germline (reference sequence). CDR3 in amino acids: CASSRQGDTGELFF. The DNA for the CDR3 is TGTGCCAGTAGTCGACAGGGGGACACCGGGGAGCTGTTTTTT.

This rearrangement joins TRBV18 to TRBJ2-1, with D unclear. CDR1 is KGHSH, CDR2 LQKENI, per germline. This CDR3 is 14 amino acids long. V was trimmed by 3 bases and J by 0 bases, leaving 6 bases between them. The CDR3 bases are TGTGCCAGCTCACCGTCGGGCTCCTACAATGAGCAGTTCTTC. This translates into CASSPSGSYNEQFF. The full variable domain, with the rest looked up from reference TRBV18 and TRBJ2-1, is NAGVMQNPRHLVRRRGQEARLRCSPMKGHSHVYWYRQLPEEGLKFMVYLQKENIIDESGMPKERFSAEFPKEGPSILRIQQVVRGDSAAYFCASSPSGSYNEQFFGPGTRLTVL.